Following are 29 T cell receptor beta chains from one sample sequenced in a study of vaccination effects on CD4 cells after COVID-19 (dated 2022 in TCRdb). No antigen has been assigned to these receptors. In the ViraFEST assay, PBMC were stimulated with viral peptide pools, and TCR sequencing was then used to find antigen-specific CD4+ T cell clonotypes based on their expansion. After around 10 days of culture, CD4+ T cells were isolated with the EasySep CD4+ T cell isolation kit. Healthy vaccine recipients had no prior SARS-CoV-2 infection, confirmed by negative nucleocapsid antibodies before and after vaccination. The library was obtained by the immunoSEQ multiplex PCR assay. This is the immuneACCESS table as TCRdb keeps it, with only in-frame sequences that have V and J called. A part of the clones is gone; compared with another copy, unresolved V genes explain less than half, and the rest is unexplained. The sample has 68,000 or so clones on record, 80% of them singletons. The leading ten clones occupy 10% to 15% of the sample.

Sequences were derived from CD4+ T cells from PBMCs cultured with SARS-CoV-2 spike peptides, sampled before COVID-19 vaccination. Explained via the paper, the cell subset or site label denotes: SARS-CoV-2 spike overlapping peptide pool stimulation. Receptors were obtained from a human donor who received a COVID-19 vaccine.

This clone appeared once. The genes are TRBV7-3 and TRBJ2-6; 8 bases agree with TRBD1. The CDR3 runs 17 residues. Trimming took 5 bases from V and 0 from J; bases not matched to a gene: 6. Germline CDR1 SGHTA, CDR2 FQGTGA. The chain's CDR3 is CASSAPGQVSGANVLTF. The CDR3 nucleotides are TGTGCCAGCAGCGCACCGGGACAGGTCTCTGGGGCCAACGTCCTGACTTTC.

This clone was observed a few times. The chain combines TRBV10-1 with TRBJ1-1; the D gene is possibly TRBD1 (6 bases). Trimming left V 6 bases short and J 4 bases short, with 12 bases between. The V gene's germline CDR1 is WNHNN and CDR2 SYGVQD (reference sequence). The CDR3 loop spans 13 amino acids. The CDR3 sequence: CASSSGAGTEAFF. In DNA, the CDR3 is TGCGCCAGCAGCTCAGGGGCCGGCACTGAAGCTTTCTTT.

The chain combines TRBV3-1 (or the pseudogene TRBV3-2) with TRBJ2-3; a weak D match, TRBD1 (5 bases). The CDR3 contains 15 residues. CDR1 and CDR2 (germline): LGHDT, YNNKEL (reference sequence). Trimming took 0 bases from V and 2 from J, leaving 9 bases between them. CDR3 DNA: TGTGCCAGCAGCCAAGATGGGGCAGCCACAGATACGCAGTATTTT. Residues: CASSQDGAATDTQYF.

This chain connects TRBV7-3 to TRBJ2-3; 12 bases line up with TRBD2. CDR1 is SGHTA and CDR2 is FQGTGA in the germline V gene. This CDR3 is 16 amino acids long. Trimming took 5 bases from V and 4 from J; bases not matched to a gene: 7. CDR3 nucleotides: TGTGCCAGCAGCCGCACTAGCGGGGGGTTGGCAGATACGCAGTATTTT. Its translation: CASSRTSGGLADTQYF.

CDR3 protein: CASSFRQGIYQPQHF. The CDR3 DNA reads as TGTGCCAGCAGCTTCAGACAGGGAATATACCAGCCCCAGCATTTT. The chain has TRBV5-6 and TRBJ1-5, with 7 bases aligning to TRBD1. Losses at the gene ends were 2 bases for V and 7 bases for J; bases not matched to a gene: 9. The CDR3 spans 15 residues. CDR1 is SGHDT and CDR2 is YYEEEE in the germline V gene.

J is TRBJ1-1 and V is TRBV18; possible D gene TRBD1, 5 bases. Germline V CDR1 and CDR2: KGHSH, LQKENI. Trimming took 1 base from V and 6 from J, leaving 6 bases between them. This CDR3 contains 12 residues. CDR3 sequence: CASSPRGAEAFF. CDR3 nucleotide sequence: TGTGCCAGCTCACCACGGGGGGCTGAAGCTTTCTTT.

The chain employs TRBV27 and TRBJ1-1; 8 nucleotides match TRBD1. The CDR3 has 15 residues. The V gene end was trimmed by 5 bases and the J gene end by 8 bases; junction bases not matched to a gene: 13. Germline V gives CDR1 MNHEY, CDR2 SMNVEV (reference sequence). In nucleotides, the CDR3 is TGTGCCAGCAGTGGCGTCCAAAGGACAGGGACCGAAGCTTTCTTT. Its protein is CASSGVQRTGTEAFF.

The chain carries TRBV12-5 and TRBJ1-5, with 8 positions matching TRBD1. Germline CDR1 LGHNT, CDR2 FRNRAP. There are 14 residues in the CDR3. With 5 bases clipped from V and 3 bases from J, the junction kept 3 bases outside the gene matches. CDR3 coding DNA: TGTGCTAGTGGTAGGACAGGGAACAATCAGCCCCAGCATTTT. Translated, it gives CASGRTGNNQPQHF.

This chain connects TRBV7-2 to TRBJ1-5; D remains ambiguous. The CDR3 runs 14 residues. Germline V CDR1 and CDR2: SGHTA, FQGNSA. Trimming pared 1 base from V and 5 bases from J, leaving 9 bases between. The CDR3 here is CASSLEAVDQPQHF. The CDR3 coding sequence is TGTGCCAGCAGCTTAGAGGCAGTTGATCAGCCCCAGCATTTT.

The genes are TRBV5-1 and TRBJ2-7; TRBD1 matches at 12 bases. CDR3 length: 15 amino acids. Germline V gene data show CDR1 as SGHRS and CDR2 as YFSETQ. Trimming removed 4 bases from V and 5 bases from J; junction bases left unmatched: 7. DNA for the CDR3: TGCGCCAGCAGCGCGGGGACAGGGGGCAGGGACGAGCAGTACGTC. Protein: CASSAGTGGRDEQYV.

This clone showed up just a few times. The rearrangement joins TRBV5-1 to TRBJ2-1, with TRBD1 matching over 7 bases. CDR1 and CDR2 (germline): SGHRS, YFSETQ. J was trimmed by 12 bases and V by 6 bases; bases with no gene match: 9. There are 12 residues in the CDR3. The CDR3: CASKFEGARQFF. The CDR3 DNA is TGCGCCAGCAAGTTCGAGGGGGCGAGGCAGTTCTTC.

For the CDR3, the DNA is TGCGCCAGCAGCCAAGGGCTAGCGGGGGGCGGGGTCTACGAGCAGTACGTC. Its protein is CASSQGLAGGGVYEQYV. V gene TRBV4-3 combines with J gene TRBJ2-7; 11 bases fit TRBD2. Germline V gene data show CDR1 as LGHNA and CDR2 as YSLEER. V lost 1 base and J lost 3; bases outside the gene matches: 8. This CDR3 comprises 17 residues.

V is TRBV7-3 and J is TRBJ1-2, with D unclear. This CDR3 spans 14 amino acids. The germline V and J ends were trimmed by 2 bases and 8 bases, with 15 bases remaining between them. CDR1 is SGHTA, CDR2 FQGTGA, per germline. DNA for the CDR3: TGTGCCAGCAGCTTAGGTCTAGATTCCTCAGGCTACACCTTC. Translating it yields CASSLGLDSSGYTF.

V usage is TRBV5-1 and J usage is TRBJ2-5; TRBD1 might be the D (5 bases). Germline V lookup: CDR1 SGHRS, CDR2 YFSETQ. The CDR3 runs to 13 residues. V was cut by 0 bases and J by 5 bases, with 8 bases left in between. The CDR3 bases are TGCGCCAGCAGCTTGGGGGCAGGGGAGACCCAGTACTTC. Its protein product is CASSLGAGETQYF. Using reference TRBV5-1 and TRBJ2-5 for the parts outside the CDR3, the full variable domain is KAGVTQTPRYLIKTRGQQVTLSCSPISGHRSVSWYQQTPGQGLQFLFEYFSETQRNKGNFPGRFSGRQFSNSRSEMNVSTLELGDSALYLCASSLGAGETQYFGPGTRLLVL.

This chain uses TRBV12-3 or TRBV12-4 with TRBJ1-3; D gene ambiguous. The CDR3 is made up of 13 amino acids. V gave up 5 bases and J gave up 3 bases, with 8 bases separating them. The CDR3: CASSMQFGNTIYF. The CDR3 nucleotides are TGTGCCAGCAGTATGCAGTTTGGAAACACCATATATTTT.

The table lists this clone with a count of one. CDR3 region: CASRDPWGGNPSTDTQYF. For the CDR3, the DNA is TGTGCCAGCAGGGATCCGTGGGGGGGCAACCCTAGCACAGATACGCAGTATTTT. V gene TRBV27 combines with J gene TRBJ2-3; weak D call: TRBD2 (7 bases). This CDR3 has 18 residues. Germline V gives CDR1 MNHEY, CDR2 SMNVEV (reference sequence). The V end lost 6 bases, the J end lost 0 bases, and 22 bases lay between the germline ends.

The V call is TRBV2, the J call TRBJ1-4; D perhaps matches TRBD1 (6 bases). V was cut by 5 bases and J by 6 bases, with 16 bases left in between. The CDR3 loop spans 15 amino acids. CDR1 and CDR2 (germline): SNHLY, FYNNEI. The CDR3 DNA reads as TGTGCCAGCAGTTATACAGGGAGCTTTGATGAAAAACTGTTTTTT. It specifies CASSYTGSFDEKLFF.

This rearrangement joins TRBV7-9 to TRBJ1-2; D is perhaps TRBD1 (5 bases). V lost 4 bases and J lost 4, with 16 bases in between. The CDR3 totals 15 residues. Germline CDR1 and CDR2: SEHNR and FQNEAQ (reference sequence). The CDR3 reads CASSSNAGQVYGYTF. CDR3 in DNA: TGTGCCAGCAGCTCAAATGCGGGGCAGGTCTATGGCTACACCTTC. The whole variable domain, filled in from reference TRBV7-9 and TRBJ1-2, reads DTGVSQNPRHKITKRGQNVTFRCDPISEHNRLYWYRQTLGQGPEFLTYFQNEAQLEKSRLLSDRFSAERPKGSFSTLEIQRTEQGDSAMYLCASSSNAGQVYGYTFGSGTRLTVV.

V and J are TRBV5-6 and TRBJ2-7; D ambiguous. This CDR3 has 11 residues. Germline loops: CDR1 SGHDT, CDR2 YYEEEE. V was trimmed by 4 bases and J by 6 bases, leaving 8 bases between them. CDR3 sequence: CASSNGVEQYV. DNA of the CDR3: TGTGCCAGCAGCAACGGCGTCGAGCAGTACGTC.

The J gene is TRBJ2-3, the V gene TRBV27; tentatively, D is TRBD2 (7 bases). This CDR3 has 14 amino acids. Trimming took 7 bases from V and 4 from J, leaving 15 bases between them. Looked up from germline, CDR1 is MNHEY and CDR2 is SMNVEV (reference sequence). CDR3 region: CASTAGAFADTQYF. The DNA for the CDR3 is TGTGCCAGCACGGCGGGGGCGTTCGCAGATACGCAGTATTTT.

This chain links TRBV7-3 with TRBJ2-2; D might be TRBD2 (7 bases). The CDR3 consists of 15 residues. V was pared by 4 bases and J by 1 base, with 10 bases between. Germline V lookup: CDR1 SGHTA, CDR2 FQGTGA. CDR3: CASSSGGRNTGELFF. CDR3 nucleotide sequence: TGTGCCAGCAGCTCGGGGGGCAGGAACACCGGGGAGCTGTTTTTT.

The CDR3 DNA is TGCAGCGTTGTTCAGGAGAGTAACTATGGCTACACCTTC. Protein: CSVVQESNYGYTF. This chain connects TRBV29-1 to TRBJ1-2; D remains ambiguous. Germline assignment: CDR1 SQVTM and CDR2 ANQGSEA. This CDR3 is 13 amino acids long. The V end lost 4 bases, the J end lost 1 base, and 10 bases lay between the germline ends.

V usage is TRBV5-1 and J usage is TRBJ2-5; maybe TRBD2 (5 bases). Germline CDR1 reads SGHRS; CDR2 reads YFSETQ. Trimming took off 0 bases at V and 5 bases at J, with 11 bases between the two ends. The CDR3 consists of 14 residues. CDR3 sequence reads: CASSLDGRGETQYF. In DNA form, the CDR3 reads TGCGCCAGCAGCTTGGACGGTCGAGGGGAGACCCAGTACTTC.

This chain uses TRBV19 with TRBJ1-4; D perhaps matches TRBD1 (5 bases). The CDR3 spans 16 residues. Germline lookup yields CDR1 LNHDA and CDR2 SQIVND (reference sequence). V lost 1 base and J lost 8, with 17 bases in between. CDR3 loop: CASSIGPQVSEEKLFF. The CDR3 bases are TGTGCCAGTAGTATAGGTCCACAGGTATCGGAGGAAAAACTGTTTTTT.

The chain is built from TRBV10-3 and TRBJ2-3; 9 positions agree with TRBD1. The CDR3 is made up of 15 amino acids. J lost 1 base, V lost 8 bases, and 7 bases had no gene match. Germline CDR1 ENHRY, CDR2 SYGVKD. The CDR3 region has the DNA TGTGCCATCCGCCGAGGGACAGGGCGCACAGATACGCAGTATTTT. Its translation: CAIRRGTGRTDTQYF.

The genes are TRBV18 and TRBJ2-1, with 7 nucleotides matching TRBD1. J lost 8 bases, V lost 3 bases, and 10 bases had no gene match. The CDR3 runs to 15 residues. Germline values: CDR1 KGHSH, CDR2 LQKENI. The DNA of the CDR3 is TGTGCCAGCTCACCTCGGACAGGCCAAGGGGATGAGCAGTTCTTC. It specifies CASSPRTGQGDEQFF.

The CDR3 DNA is TGTGCCAGTAGCCCGGGGGACACCGAGACCCAGTACTTC. Protein: CASSPGDTETQYF. V gene TRBV19 combines with J gene TRBJ2-5; either TRBD1 or TRBD2 may fit D (6 bases each). Trimming took off 6 bases at V and 5 bases at J, with 13 bases between the two ends. This CDR3 is built from 13 residues. The germline gives CDR1 LNHDA, CDR2 SQIVND (reference sequence).

This rearrangement joins TRBV20-1 to TRBJ1-2; D is possibly TRBD1 (5 bases). Germline CDR1 reads DFQATT; CDR2 reads SNEGSKA (reference sequence). Deletions cut 3 bases from V and 4 bases from J, with 9 bases between. The CDR3 sequence is 12 residues long. CDR3 sequence (DNA): TGCAGTGCTAGTCGGGACGTCTATGGCTACACCTTC. Encoded protein: CSASRDVYGYTF.

This chain uses TRBV4-3 with TRBJ1-2; D is possibly TRBD1 (5 bases). Deletions cut 1 base from V and 2 bases from J, with 8 bases between. CDR3 length: 14 residues. Germline V CDR1 and CDR2: LGHNA, YSLEER. The CDR3 loop reads CASSQGGVNYGYTF. For the CDR3, the DNA is TGCGCCAGCAGCCAAGGGGGCGTAAACTATGGCTACACCTTC.